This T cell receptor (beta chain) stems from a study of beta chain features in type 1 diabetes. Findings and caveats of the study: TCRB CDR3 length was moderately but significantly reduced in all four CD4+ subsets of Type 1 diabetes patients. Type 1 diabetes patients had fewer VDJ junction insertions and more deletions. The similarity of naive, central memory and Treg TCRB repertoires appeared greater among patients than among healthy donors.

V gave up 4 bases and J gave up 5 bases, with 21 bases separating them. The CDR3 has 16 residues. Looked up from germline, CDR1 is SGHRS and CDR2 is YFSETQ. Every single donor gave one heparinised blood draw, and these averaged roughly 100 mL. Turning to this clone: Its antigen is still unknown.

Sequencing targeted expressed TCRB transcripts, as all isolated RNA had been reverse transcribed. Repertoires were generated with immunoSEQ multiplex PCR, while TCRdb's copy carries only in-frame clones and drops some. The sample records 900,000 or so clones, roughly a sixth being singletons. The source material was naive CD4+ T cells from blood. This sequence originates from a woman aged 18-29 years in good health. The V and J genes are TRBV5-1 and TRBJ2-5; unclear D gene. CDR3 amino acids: CASSPALSTGSETQYF. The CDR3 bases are TGCGCCAGCAGCCCCGCGTTGAGTACGGGCAGCGAGACCCAGTACTTC.